The entry below describes one T cell receptor (beta chain). The Seattle patients joined while their infection was active and were tracked longitudinally afterward. The data are from a study of blood T cell repertoires in COVID-19. Study-wide background: From the United States, Italy and Spain came samples of acute and convalescent COVID-19. Nucleic acid was either cDNA or gDNA, and it came from T cells, B-cell-depleted T cells, or PBMCs.

Original data processing: Nucleated cell number was recorded as an estimate derived from reference gene primer amplification. Repertoires were generated with immunoSEQ multiplex PCR, while TCRdb's copy carries only in-frame clones and drops some. V, J and clone size were drawn from that table, and D and trimming were deduced from the DNA. The table has 250,000 to 350,000 clones, around 85% seen once; the top ten hold 0.85% to 1%. The source material was peripheral blood. This receptor was taken from a human donor with COVID-19, enrolled during active disease. The donor label of this sample is uncertain.

The CDR3: CAISATPWETQYF. CDR3 DNA sequence: TGTGCCATCAGTGCCACTCCCTGGGAGACCCAGTACTTC. This chain joins TRBV10-3 and TRBJ2-5; no reliable D call. V was shortened by 4 bases and J by 5 bases, with 11 bases between the two germline ends. This CDR3 is 13 amino acids long. CDR1 and CDR2 (germline): ENHRY, SYGVKD.